This is a list of T cell receptor beta chains from one sample in a study of spatial heterogeneity in lung cancer. MiXCR, applied by TCRdb to the 5' RACE reads, yields one record per CDR3 protein. Among 40,000 or so distinct CDR3 sequences, approximately 5.6% were seen once, and the ten largest hold about a quarter. This specimen was PBMCs, taken at surgery. These receptor sequences come from a female donor with early-stage non-small cell lung cancer. Each CDR3 is given with its conserved first and last residue. The D gene is left open where the match is weak. Clone size is stated in some rows and not others, as once, few, many or a class when expanded.

>TRBV24-1|TRBJ2-2|-|TRBD1
TGTGCCACCAGTGATTTCACAGGGGGCGCGAACACCGGGGAGCTGTTTTTT
CATSDFTGGANTGELFF
>TRBV28|TRBJ1-5|many|TRBD1
TGTGCCAGCAGTAAGACAGGGGCCTTCAATCAGCCCCAGCATTTT
CASSKTGAFNQPQHF
>TRBV6-6|TRBJ2-3|-|TRBD2
TGTGCCAGCAGTTACTCGACTAGCGGGGGGGCAGATACGCAGTATTTT
CASSYSTSGGADTQYF
>TRBV29-1|TRBJ1-3|-|TRBD1
TGCAGCGTGTCCGGGACAGCCGGAAACACCATATATTTT
CSVSGTAGNTIYF
>TRBV2|TRBJ1-1|many|-
TGTGCCAGCAGCGAGGACAGAGGTTGGGCTTTCTTT
CASSEDRGWAFF
>TRBV2|TRBJ2-1|many|TRBD2
TGTGCCAGCAGTCGGGGGGGCTCCTACAATGAGCAGTTCTTC
CASSRGGSYNEQFF
>TRBV6-5|TRBJ1-1|many|TRBD1
TGTGCCAGCAGTCAATCCTCAGGGGGCTACACTGAAGCTTTCTTT
CASSQSSGGYTEAFF
>TRBV20-1|TRBJ1-1|few|-
TGCAGTGCAAGTGGGGTCGTAGGATATTTT
CSASGVVGYF
>TRBV20-1|TRBJ2-7|-|-
TGCAGTGCTCAGAAGGTGACCAACACCTACGAGCAGTACTTC
CSAQKVTNTYEQYF
>TRBV5-1|TRBJ2-3|few|-
TGCGCCAGCAGCTTGGCCTTGGGCACAGATACGCAGTATTTT
CASSLALGTDTQYF
>TRBV5-4|TRBJ2-1|few|-
TGTGCCAGCAGCTCCCGGGAAGGGATGGGGAGCTCCTACAATGAGCAGTTCTTC
CASSSREGMGSSYNEQFF
>TRBV20-1|TRBJ1-6|many|-
TGCAGTGCTGAGTCCGACAGCCCCTATAATTCACCCCTCCACTTT
CSAESDSPYNSPLHF
>TRBV27|TRBJ1-1|many|-
TGTGCCAGCAGTTTGTGGCAGAACACTGAAGCTTTCTTT
CASSLWQNTEAFF
>TRBV20-1|TRBJ2-7|many|-
TGCAGTGCTACGGACGGGAGCTCCTACGAGCAGTACTTC
CSATDGSSYEQYF